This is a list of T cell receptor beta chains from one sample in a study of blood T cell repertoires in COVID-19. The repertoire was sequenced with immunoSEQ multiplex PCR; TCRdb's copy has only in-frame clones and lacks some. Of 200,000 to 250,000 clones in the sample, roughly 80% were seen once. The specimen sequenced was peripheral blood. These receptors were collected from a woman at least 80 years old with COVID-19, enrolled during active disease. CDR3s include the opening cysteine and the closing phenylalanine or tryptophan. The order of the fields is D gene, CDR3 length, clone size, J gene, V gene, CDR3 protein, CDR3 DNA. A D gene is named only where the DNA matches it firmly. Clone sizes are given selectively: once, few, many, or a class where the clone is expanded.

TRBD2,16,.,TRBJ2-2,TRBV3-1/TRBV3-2,CASSPQGSGRTGELFF,TGTGCCAGCAGCCCCCAGGGTAGCGGGAGAACCGGGGAGCTGTTTTTT
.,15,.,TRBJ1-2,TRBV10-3,CAISESRNQNYGYTF,TGTGCCATCAGTGAGTCGAGGAACCAAAACTATGGCTACACCTTC
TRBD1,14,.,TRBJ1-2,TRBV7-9,CASSRGVPGGGYTF,TGTGCCAGCAGCCGTGGAGTCCCAGGGGGCGGCTACACCTTC
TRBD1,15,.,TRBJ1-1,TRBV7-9,CASSLRGGVRTEAFF,TGTGCCAGCAGCCTCCGAGGGGGCGTGCGGACTGAAGCTTTCTTT
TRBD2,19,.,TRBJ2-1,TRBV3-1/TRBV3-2,CASSRRMGEGLADYNEQFF,TGTGCCAGCAGCCGCAGAATGGGTGAGGGACTAGCGGACTACAATGAGCAGTTCTTC
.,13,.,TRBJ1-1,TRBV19,CASDQRGNTEAFF,TGTGCCAGCGATCAACGGGGGAACACTGAAGCTTTCTTT
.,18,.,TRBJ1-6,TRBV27,CASSLGPPGESYNSPLHF,TGTGCCAGCAGTTTAGGTCCGCCGGGAGAATCCTATAATTCACCCCTCCACTTT
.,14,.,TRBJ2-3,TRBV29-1,CSVALRSSTDTQYF,TGCAGCGTTGCACTACGCTCTAGCACAGATACGCAGTATTTT
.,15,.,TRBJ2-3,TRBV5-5,CASSLDYSKPDTQYF,TGTGCCAGCAGCTTGGACTACTCCAAACCAGATACGCAGTATTTT
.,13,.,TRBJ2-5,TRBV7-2,CASSRQDGETQYF,TGTGCCAGCAGCCGACAGGACGGAGAGACCCAGTACTTC
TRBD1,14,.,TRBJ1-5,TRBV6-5,CASLDRGYNQPQHF,TGTGCCTCCCTGGACAGGGGGTACAATCAGCCCCAGCATTTT
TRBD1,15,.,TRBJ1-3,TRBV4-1,CASSQGEQGRNTIYF,TGCGCCAGCAGCCAAGGCGAACAGGGGAGAAACACCATATATTTT
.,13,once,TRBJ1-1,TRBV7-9,CASSYPRDTEAFF,TGTGCCAGCAGCTACCCCCGGGACACTGAAGCTTTCTTT
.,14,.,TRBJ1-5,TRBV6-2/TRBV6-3,CASSPDRINQPQHF,TGTGCCAGCAGTCCCGACAGGATCAATCAGCCCCAGCATTTT
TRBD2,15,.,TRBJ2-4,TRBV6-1,CASSEDGGGLDIQYF,TGTGCCAGCAGTGAAGATGGCGGGGGTCTGGACATTCAGTACTTC
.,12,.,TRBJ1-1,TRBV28,CASGERNTEAFF,TGTGCCAGTGGGGAGAGGAACACTGAAGCTTTCTTT
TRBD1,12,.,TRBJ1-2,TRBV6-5,CASRQGNYGYTF,TGTGCCAGCAGACAGGGGAACTATGGCTACACCTTC
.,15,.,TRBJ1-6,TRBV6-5,CASSPRGAYNSPLHF,TGTGCCAGCAGTCCCCGGGGTGCCTATAATTCACCCCTCCACTTT
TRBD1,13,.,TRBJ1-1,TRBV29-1,CSVQGTANTEAFF,TGCAGCGTACAAGGGACAGCAAACACTGAAGCTTTCTTT
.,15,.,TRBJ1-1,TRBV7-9,CASSPEEARNTEAFF,TGTGCCAGCAGCCCCGAAGAGGCAAGAAACACTGAAGCTTTCTTT
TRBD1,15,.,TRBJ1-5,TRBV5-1,CASSLGQGGNQPQHF,TGCGCCAGCAGCCTGGGACAGGGAGGCAATCAGCCCCAGCATTTT
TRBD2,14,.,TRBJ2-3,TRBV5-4,CASLAGLAGDTQYF,TGTGCCAGCCTGGCCGGACTAGCAGGCGATACGCAGTATTTT
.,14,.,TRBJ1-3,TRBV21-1,CASETGGVFYTIYF,TGTGCCAGCGAAACCGGGGGGGTCTTTTACACCATATATTTT
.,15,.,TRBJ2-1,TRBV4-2,CASSQDAGFYNEQFF,TGTGCCAGCAGCCAAGATGCCGGGTTCTACAATGAGCAGTTCTTC
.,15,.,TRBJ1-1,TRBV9,CASSVLGGGGVEAFF,TGTGCCAGCAGCGTTCTCGGTGGCGGGGGAGTGGAGGCTTTCTTT
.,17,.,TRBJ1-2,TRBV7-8,CASSLDPTRAMKEGYTF,TGTGCCAGCAGCTTAGATCCCACCAGGGCTATGAAGGAGGGCTACACCTTC
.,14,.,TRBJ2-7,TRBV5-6,CASKLGATIYEQYF,TGTGCCAGCAAGCTGGGGGCTACAATCTACGAGCAGTACTTC
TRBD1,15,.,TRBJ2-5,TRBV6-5,CASRQPTGAQETQYF,TGTGCCAGCAGACAACCCACAGGGGCGCAAGAGACCCAGTACTTC
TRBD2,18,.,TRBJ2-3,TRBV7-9,CASSLGNLEAGVTDTQYF,TGTGCCAGCAGCTTAGGGAATTTAGAGGCGGGGGTCACAGATACGCAGTATTTT
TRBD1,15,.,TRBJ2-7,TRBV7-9,CASSPGQGVSYEQYF,TGTGCCAGCAGCCCAGGACAGGGTGTATCCTACGAGCAGTACTTC
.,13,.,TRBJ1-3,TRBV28,CASQGASGNTIYF,TGTGCCAGCCAAGGAGCCTCTGGAAACACCATATATTTT
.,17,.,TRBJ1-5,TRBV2,CASRGGFAGNSNQPQHF,TGTGCCAGCAGGGGGGGTTTCGCAGGGAATAGCAATCAGCCCCAGCATTTT
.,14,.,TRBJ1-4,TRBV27,CASSLRGIYEKLFF,TGTGCCAGCAGTTTACGAGGAATCTATGAAAAACTGTTTTTT
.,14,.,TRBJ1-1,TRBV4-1,CASSHPGDPPEAFF,TGCGCCAGCAGCCATCCAGGGGATCCCCCTGAAGCTTTCTTT
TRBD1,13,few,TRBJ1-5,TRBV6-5,CASRQGDVQPQHF,TGTGCCAGCAGACAGGGGGACGTTCAGCCCCAGCATTTT
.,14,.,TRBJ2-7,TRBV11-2,CASSLDRATYEQYF,TGTGCCAGCAGCTTAGACAGGGCGACGTACGAGCAGTACTTC
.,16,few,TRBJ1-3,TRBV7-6,CASSLAELSAGNTIYF,TGTGCCAGCAGCTTAGCCGAACTAAGCGCTGGAAACACCATATATTTT
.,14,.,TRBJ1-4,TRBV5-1,CASRERLQGEKLFF,TGCGCCAGCAGAGAGAGGTTACAGGGAGAAAAACTGTTTTTT
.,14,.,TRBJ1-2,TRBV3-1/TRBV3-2,CASSQGAGNYGYTF,TGTGCCAGCAGCCAAGGTGCGGGGAACTATGGCTACACCTTC
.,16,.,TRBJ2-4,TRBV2,CASSDSGGLAKNIQYF,TGTGCCAGCAGTGATTCTGGGGGACTAGCCAAAAACATTCAGTACTTC
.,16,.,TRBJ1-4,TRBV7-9,CASSLMTGTTNEKLFF,TGTGCCAGCAGCTTAATGACAGGCACAACTAATGAAAAACTGTTTTTT
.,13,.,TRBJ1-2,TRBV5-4,CASSLGGLHGYTF,TGTGCCAGCAGCTTGGGGGGGCTTCATGGCTACACCTTC
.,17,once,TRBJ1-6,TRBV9,CASSAAATGGYNSPLHF,TGTGCCAGCAGCGCGGCCGCGACAGGTGGCTATAATTCACCCCTCCACTTT
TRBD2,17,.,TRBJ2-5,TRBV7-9,CASRPISPGLAGETQYF,TGTGCCAGCAGACCGATCTCACCGGGACTAGCGGGAGAGACCCAGTACTTC
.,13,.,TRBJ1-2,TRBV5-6,CASSLGEFYGYTF,TGTGCCAGCAGCCTGGGAGAGTTCTATGGCTACACCTTC
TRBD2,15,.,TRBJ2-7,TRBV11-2,CASSSIAGGIYEQYF,TGTGCCAGCAGCTCGATAGCGGGAGGCATCTACGAGCAGTACTTC
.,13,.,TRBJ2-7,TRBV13,CASSAGTAYEQYF,TGTGCCAGCAGCGCCGGGACTGCGTACGAGCAGTACTTC
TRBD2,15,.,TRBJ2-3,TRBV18,CASSDSAGGTDTQYF,TGTGCCAGCTCAGATTCGGCGGGAGGGACAGATACGCAGTATTTT
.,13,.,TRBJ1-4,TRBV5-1,CASSFGRAEKLFF,TGCGCCAGCAGCTTCGGGAGGGCTGAAAAACTGTTTTTT
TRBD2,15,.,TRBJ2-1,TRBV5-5,CASSLGQRGDNEQFF,TGTGCCAGCAGCTTAGGCCAGCGGGGGGACAATGAGCAGTTCTTC
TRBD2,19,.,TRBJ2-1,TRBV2,CASGGELAGGPLSYNEQFF,TGTGCCAGCGGAGGGGAGCTAGCGGGAGGACCACTGTCCTACAATGAGCAGTTCTTC
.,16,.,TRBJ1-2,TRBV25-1,CASSEYRSGLDYGYTF,TGTGCCAGCAGTGAATATCGGTCAGGGCTTGACTATGGCTACACCTTC
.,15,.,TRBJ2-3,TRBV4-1,CASSQVARVADTQYF,TGCGCCAGCAGCCAAGTCGCCCGGGTGGCAGATACGCAGTATTTT
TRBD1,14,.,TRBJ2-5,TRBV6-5,CASSYSTGMETQYF,TGTGCCAGCAGTTACTCGACAGGGATGGAGACCCAGTACTTC
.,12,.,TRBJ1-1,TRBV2,CASTPRGFEAFF,TGTGCCAGCACCCCGCGGGGGTTTGAAGCTTTCTTT
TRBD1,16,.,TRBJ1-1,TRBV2,CASSRTGPPLNTEAFF,TGTGCCAGCAGTAGGACAGGGCCTCCTTTGAACACTGAAGCTTTCTTT
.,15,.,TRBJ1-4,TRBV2,CASSPQPPWREKLFF,TGTGCCAGCAGTCCCCAGCCACCGTGGAGGGAAAAACTGTTTTTT
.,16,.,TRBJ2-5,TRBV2,CATHKGVRGPRETQYF,TGTGCCACCCACAAGGGGGTGCGGGGGCCACGGGAGACCCAGTACTTC
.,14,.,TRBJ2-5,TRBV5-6,CASSRTTREETQYF,TGTGCCAGCAGCAGGACTACCCGAGAAGAGACCCAGTACTTC